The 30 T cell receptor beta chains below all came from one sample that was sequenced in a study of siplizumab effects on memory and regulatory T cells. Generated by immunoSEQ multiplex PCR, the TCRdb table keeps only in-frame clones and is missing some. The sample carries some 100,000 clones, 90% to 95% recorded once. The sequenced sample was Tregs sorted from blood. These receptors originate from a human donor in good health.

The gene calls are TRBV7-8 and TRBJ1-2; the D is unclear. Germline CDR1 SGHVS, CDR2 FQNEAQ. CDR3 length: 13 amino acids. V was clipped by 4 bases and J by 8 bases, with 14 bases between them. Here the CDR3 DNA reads TGTGCCAGCAGCTATATAGGGAGGAGGGGCTACACCTTC. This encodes CASSYIGRRGYTF.

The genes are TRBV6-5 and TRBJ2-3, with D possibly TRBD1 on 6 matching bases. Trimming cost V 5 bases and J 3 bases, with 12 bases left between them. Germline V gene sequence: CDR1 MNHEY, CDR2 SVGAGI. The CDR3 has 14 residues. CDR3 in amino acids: CASSKRQATDTQYF. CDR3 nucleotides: TGTGCCAGCAGTAAGAGACAGGCTACAGATACGCAGTATTTT.

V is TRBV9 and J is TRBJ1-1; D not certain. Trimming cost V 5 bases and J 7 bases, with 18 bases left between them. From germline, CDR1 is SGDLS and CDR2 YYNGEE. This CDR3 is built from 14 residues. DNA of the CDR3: TGTGCCAGCAGGAGAGTCCTCCCCGGGATTGAAGCTTTCTTT. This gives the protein CASRRVLPGIEAFF.

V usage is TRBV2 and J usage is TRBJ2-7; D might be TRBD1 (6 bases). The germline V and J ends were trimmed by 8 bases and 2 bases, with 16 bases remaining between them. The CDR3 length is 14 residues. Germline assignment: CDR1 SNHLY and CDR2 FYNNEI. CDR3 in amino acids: CASGSKAGAYEQYF. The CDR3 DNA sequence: TGTGCCAGCGGGAGCAAAGCAGGGGCCTACGAGCAGTACTTC.

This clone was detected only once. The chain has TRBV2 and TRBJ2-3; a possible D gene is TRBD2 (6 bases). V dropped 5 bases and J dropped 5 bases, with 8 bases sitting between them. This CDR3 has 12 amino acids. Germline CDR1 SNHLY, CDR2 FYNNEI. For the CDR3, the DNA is TGTGCCAGCAGTTGGGGAGGAGATACGCAGTATTTT. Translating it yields CASSWGGDTQYF.

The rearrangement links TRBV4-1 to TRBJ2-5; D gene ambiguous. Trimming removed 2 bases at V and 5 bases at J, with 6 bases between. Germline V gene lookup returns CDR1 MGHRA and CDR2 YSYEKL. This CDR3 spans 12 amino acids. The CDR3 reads CASSQSSETQYF. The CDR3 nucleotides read TGCGCCAGCAGCCAAAGTTCCGAGACCCAGTACTTC.

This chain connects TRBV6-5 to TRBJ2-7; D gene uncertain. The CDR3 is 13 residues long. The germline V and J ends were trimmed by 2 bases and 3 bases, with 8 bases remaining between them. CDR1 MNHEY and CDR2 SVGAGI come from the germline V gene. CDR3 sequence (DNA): TGTGCCAGCAGTTACGCCACGAACTACGAGCAGTACTTC. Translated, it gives CASSYATNYEQYF.

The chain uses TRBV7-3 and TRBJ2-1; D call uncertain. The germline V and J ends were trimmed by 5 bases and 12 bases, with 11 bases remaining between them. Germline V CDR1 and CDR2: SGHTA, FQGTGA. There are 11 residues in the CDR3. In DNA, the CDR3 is TGTGCCAGCAGCCTCGGAAAAGGGCAGTTCTTC. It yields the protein CASSLGKGQFF.

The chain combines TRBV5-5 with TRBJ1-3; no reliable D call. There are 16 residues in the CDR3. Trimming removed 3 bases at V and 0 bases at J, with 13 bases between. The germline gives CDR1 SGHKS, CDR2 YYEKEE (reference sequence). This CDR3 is CASSYLSNPSGNTIYF. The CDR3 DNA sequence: TGTGCCAGCAGCTACCTTTCAAACCCCTCTGGAAACACCATATATTTT.

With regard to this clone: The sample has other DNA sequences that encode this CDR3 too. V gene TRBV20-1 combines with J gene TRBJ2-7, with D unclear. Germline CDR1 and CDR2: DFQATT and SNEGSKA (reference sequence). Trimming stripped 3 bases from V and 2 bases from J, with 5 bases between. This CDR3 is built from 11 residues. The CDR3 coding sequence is TGCAGTGCTAGCCCCACCTACGAGCAGTACTTC. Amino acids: CSASPTYEQYF.

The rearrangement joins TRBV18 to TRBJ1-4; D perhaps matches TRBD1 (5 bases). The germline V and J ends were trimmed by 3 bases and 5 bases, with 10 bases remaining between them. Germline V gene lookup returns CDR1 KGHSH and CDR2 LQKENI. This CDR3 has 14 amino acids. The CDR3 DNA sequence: TGTGCCAGCTCACCCGGGACTTTGAATGAAAAACTGTTTTTT. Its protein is CASSPGTLNEKLFF.

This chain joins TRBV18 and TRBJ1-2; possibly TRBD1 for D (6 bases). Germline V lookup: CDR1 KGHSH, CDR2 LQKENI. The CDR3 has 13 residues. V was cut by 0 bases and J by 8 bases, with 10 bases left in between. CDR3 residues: CASSPPSQGGYTF. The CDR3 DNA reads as TGTGCCAGCTCACCACCGAGCCAGGGGGGCTACACCTTC.

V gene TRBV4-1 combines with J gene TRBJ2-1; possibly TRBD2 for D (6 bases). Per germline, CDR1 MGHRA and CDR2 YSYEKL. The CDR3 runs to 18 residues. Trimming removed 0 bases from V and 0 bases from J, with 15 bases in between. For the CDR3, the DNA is TGCGCCAGCAGCCAAGATAAATCGGCTAGCGCCTCCTACAATGAGCAGTTCTTC. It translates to CASSQDKSASASYNEQFF.

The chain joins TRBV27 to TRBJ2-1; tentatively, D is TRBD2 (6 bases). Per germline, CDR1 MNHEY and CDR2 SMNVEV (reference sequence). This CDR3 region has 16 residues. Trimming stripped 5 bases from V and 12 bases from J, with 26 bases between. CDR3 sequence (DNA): TGTGCCAGCAGTCACCCTGGAGGGCCCGCTCGTCAGGGGCAGTTCTTC. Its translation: CASSHPGGPARQGQFF.

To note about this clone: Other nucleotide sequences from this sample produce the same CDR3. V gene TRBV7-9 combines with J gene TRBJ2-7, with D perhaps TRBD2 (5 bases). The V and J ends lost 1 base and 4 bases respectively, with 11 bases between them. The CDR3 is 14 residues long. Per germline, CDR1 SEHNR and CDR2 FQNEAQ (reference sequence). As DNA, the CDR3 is TGTGCCAGCAGCTTAGTCGGCGGGTCGTACGAGCAGTACTTC. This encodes CASSLVGGSYEQYF.

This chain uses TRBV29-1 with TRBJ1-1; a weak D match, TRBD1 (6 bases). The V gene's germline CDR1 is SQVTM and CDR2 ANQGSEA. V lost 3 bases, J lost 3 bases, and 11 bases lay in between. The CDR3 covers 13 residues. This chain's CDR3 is CSVDRDTDTEAFF. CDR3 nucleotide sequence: TGCAGCGTTGACCGGGACACTGACACTGAAGCTTTCTTT.

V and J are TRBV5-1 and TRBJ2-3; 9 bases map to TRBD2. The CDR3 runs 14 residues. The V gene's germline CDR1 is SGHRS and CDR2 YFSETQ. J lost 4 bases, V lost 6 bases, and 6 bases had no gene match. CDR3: CASTGTSRPDTQYF. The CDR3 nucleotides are TGCGCCAGCACCGGGACTAGCCGACCAGATACGCAGTATTTT.

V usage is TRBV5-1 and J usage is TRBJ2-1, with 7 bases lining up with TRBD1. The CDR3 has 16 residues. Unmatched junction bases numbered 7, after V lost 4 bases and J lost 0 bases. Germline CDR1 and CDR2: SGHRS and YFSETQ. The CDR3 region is CASSLRQGSSYNEQFF. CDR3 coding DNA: TGCGCCAGCAGCCTCCGACAGGGAAGCTCCTACAATGAGCAGTTCTTC.

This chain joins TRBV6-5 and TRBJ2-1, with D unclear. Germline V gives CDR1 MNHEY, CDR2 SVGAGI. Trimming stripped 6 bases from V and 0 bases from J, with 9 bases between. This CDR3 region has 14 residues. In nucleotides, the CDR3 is TGTGCCAGCAGAAGAGAGTTCTCCTACAATGAGCAGTTCTTC. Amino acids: CASRREFSYNEQFF.

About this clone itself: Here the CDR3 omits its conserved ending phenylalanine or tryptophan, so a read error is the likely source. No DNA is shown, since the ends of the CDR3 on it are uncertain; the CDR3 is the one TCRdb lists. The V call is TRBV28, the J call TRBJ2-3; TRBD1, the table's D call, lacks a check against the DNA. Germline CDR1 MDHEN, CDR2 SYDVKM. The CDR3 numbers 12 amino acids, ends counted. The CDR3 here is CASNAPGQGHRL.

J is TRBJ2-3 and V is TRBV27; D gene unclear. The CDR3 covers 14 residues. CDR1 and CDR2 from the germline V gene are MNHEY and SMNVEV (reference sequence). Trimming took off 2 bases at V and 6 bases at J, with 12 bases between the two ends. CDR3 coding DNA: TGTGCCAGCAGTTTAGTTAGGACGGCGGATACGCAGTATTTT. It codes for CASSLVRTADTQYF.

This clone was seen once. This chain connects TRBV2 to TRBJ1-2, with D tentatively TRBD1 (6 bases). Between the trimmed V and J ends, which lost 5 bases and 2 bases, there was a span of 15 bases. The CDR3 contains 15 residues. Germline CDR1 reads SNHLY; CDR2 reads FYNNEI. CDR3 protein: CASSPLRTDNYGYTF. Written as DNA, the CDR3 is TGTGCCAGCAGTCCCCTCCGGACAGACAACTATGGCTACACCTTC.

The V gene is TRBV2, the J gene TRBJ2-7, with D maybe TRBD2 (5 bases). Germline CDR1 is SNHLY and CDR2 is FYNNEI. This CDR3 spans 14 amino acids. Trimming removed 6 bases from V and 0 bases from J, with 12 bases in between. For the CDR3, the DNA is TGTGCCAGCAGAGGAGGACGTACCTCCTACGAGCAGTACTTC. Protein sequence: CASRGGRTSYEQYF.

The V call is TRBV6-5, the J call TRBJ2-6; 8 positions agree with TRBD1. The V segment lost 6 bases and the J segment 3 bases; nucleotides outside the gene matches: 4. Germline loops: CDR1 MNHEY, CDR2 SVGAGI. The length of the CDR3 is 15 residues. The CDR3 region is CASRPRGLGANVLTF. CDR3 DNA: TGTGCCAGCAGACCCAGGGGGCTTGGGGCCAACGTCCTGACTTTC.

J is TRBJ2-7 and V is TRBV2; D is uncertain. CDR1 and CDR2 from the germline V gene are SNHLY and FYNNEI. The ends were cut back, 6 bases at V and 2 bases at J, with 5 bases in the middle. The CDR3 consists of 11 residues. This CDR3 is CASRYTYEQYF. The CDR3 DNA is TGTGCCAGCAGATACACCTACGAGCAGTACTTC.

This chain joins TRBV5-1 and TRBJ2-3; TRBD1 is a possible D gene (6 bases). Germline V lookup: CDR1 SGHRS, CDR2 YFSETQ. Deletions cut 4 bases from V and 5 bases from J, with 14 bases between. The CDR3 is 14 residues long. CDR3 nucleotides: TGCGCCAGCAGCCAAGTGCTAGGGGGAGATACGCAGTATTTT. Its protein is CASSQVLGGDTQYF.

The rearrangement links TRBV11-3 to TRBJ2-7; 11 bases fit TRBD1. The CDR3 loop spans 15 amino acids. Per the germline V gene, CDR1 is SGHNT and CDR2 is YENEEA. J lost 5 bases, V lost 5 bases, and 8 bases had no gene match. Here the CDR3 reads CASSLRTGGMNEQYF. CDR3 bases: TGTGCCAGCAGCCTCCGGACAGGGGGCATGAACGAGCAGTACTTC.

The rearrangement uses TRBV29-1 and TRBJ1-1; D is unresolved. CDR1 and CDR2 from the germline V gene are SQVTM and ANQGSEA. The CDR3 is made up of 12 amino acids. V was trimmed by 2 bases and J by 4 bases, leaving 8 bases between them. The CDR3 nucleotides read TGCAGCGTTGAACGCGGGGTCACTGAAGCTTTCTTT. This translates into CSVERGVTEAFF.

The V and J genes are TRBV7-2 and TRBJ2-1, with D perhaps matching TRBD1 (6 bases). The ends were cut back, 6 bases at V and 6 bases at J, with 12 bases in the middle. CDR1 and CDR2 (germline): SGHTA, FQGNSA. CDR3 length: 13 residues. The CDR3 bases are TGTGCCAGCAGATTAACAGGGCTCAATGAGCAGTTCTTC. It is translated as CASRLTGLNEQFF.

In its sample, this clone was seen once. The CDR3 is CASSQALAAYNEQFF. The CDR3 coding sequence is TGTGCCAGCAGCCAAGCTCTAGCGGCCTACAATGAGCAGTTCTTC. The chain links TRBV14 to TRBJ2-1, with TRBD2 matching over 7 bases. The CDR3 runs to 15 residues. J gave up 2 bases and V 1 base, and 2 bases lay outside the gene matches. Looked up from germline, CDR1 is SGHDN and CDR2 is FVKESK.